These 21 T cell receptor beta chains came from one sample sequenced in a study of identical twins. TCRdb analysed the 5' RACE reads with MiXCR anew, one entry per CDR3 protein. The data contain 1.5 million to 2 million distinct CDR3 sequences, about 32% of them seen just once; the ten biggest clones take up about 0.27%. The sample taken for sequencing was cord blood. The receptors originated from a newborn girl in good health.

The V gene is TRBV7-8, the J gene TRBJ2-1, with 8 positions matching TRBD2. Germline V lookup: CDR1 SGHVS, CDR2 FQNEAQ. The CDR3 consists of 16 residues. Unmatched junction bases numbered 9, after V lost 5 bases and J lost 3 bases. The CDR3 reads CASSPAGLEVYNEQFF. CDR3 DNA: TGTGCCAGCAGCCCAGCGGGACTAGAGGTCTACAATGAGCAGTTCTTC.

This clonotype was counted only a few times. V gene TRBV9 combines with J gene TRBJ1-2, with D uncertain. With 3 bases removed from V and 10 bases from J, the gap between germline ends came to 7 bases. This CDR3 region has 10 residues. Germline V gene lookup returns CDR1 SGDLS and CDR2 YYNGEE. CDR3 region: CASSAKAYTF. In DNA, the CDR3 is TGTGCCAGCAGCGCGAAGGCCTACACCTTC. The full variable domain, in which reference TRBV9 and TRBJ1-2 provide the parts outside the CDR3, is DSGVTQTPKHLITATGQRVTLRCSPRSGDLSVYWYQQSLDQGLQFLIQYYNGEERAKGNILERFSAQQFPDLHSELNLSSLELGDSALYFCASSAKAYTFGSGTRLTVV.

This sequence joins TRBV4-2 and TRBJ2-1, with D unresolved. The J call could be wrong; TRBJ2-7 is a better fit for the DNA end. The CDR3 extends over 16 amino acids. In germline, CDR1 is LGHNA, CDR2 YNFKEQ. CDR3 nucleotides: TGTGCCAGCAGCCAAGGAGACTTGAGCTCCTACAATGAGCAGTACTTC. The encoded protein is CASSQGDLSSYNEQYF.

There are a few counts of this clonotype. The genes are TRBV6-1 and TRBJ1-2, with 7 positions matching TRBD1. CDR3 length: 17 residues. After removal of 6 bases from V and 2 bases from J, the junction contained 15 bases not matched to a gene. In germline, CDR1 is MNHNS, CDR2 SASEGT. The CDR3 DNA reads TGTGCCAGCAGAAATGACCTAGGACAGGTCGCCAACTATGGCTACACCTTC. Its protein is CASRNDLGQVANYGYTF.

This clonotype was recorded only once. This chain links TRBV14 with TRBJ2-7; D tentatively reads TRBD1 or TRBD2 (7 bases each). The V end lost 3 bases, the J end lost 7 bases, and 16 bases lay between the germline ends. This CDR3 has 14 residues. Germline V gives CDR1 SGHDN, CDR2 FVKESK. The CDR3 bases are TGTGCCAGCAGCCAGAGGGGAGGGGGCAATGAGCAGTACTTC. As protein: CASSQRGGGNEQYF.

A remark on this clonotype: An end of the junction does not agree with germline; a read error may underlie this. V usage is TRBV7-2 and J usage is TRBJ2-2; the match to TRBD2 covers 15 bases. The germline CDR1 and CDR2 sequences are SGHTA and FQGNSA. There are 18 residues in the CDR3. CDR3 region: CASSLAGTSGRLTGEPFF. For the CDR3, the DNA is TGTGCCAGCAGCTTAGCAGGGACTAGCGGGAGGTTAACCGGGGAGCCGTTTTTT.

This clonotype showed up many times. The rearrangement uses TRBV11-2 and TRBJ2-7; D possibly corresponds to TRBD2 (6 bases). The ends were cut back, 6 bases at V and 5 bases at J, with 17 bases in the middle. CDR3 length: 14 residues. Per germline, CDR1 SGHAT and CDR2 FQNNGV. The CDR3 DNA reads TGTGCCAGCAGTCGCATCCGGGACTTCCACGAGCAGTACTTC. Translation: CASSRIRDFHEQYF.

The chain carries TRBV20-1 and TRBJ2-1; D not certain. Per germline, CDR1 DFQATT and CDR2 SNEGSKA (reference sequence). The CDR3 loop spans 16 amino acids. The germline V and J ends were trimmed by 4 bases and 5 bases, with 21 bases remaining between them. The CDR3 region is CSAKMSTKVGNNEQFF. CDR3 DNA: TGCAGTGCTAAAATGTCGACCAAGGTAGGGAACAATGAGCAGTTCTTC.

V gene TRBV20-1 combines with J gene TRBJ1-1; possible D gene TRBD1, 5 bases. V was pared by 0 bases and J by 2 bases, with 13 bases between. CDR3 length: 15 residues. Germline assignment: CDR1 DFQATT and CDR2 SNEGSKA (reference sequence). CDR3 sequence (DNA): TGCAGTGCTAGAGATTTGGGACGGACTAACACTGAAGCTTTCTTT. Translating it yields CSARDLGRTNTEAFF.

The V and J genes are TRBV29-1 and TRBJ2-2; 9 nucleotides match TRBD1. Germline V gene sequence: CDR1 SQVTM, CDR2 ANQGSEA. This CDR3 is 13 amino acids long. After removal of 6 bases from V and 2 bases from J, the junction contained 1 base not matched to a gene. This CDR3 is CSVGQGNTGELFF. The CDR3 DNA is TGCAGCGTGGGACAGGGTAACACCGGGGAGCTGTTTTTT.

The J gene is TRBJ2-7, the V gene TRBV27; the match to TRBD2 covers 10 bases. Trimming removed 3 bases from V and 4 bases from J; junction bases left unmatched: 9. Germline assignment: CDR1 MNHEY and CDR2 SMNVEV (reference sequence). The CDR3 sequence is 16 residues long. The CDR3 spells CASSFRQREGRYEQYF. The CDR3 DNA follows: TGTGCCAGCAGTTTTAGACAGCGGGAGGGCCGGTACGAGCAGTACTTC.

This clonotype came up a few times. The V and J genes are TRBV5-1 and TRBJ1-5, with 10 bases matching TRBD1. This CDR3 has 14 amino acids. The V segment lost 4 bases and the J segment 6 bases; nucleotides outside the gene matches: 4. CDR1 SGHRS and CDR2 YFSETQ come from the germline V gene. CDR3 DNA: TGCGCCAGCAGCATGACAGGGGGCCTTCAGCCCCAGCATTTT. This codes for CASSMTGGLQPQHF.

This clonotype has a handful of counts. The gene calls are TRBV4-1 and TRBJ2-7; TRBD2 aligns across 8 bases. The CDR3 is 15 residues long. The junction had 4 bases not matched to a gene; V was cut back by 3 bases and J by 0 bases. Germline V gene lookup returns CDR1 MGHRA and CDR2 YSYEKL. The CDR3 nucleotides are TGCGCCAGCAGCCAGTTAGCGGGGACCTCCTACGAGCAGTACTTC. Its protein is CASSQLAGTSYEQYF.

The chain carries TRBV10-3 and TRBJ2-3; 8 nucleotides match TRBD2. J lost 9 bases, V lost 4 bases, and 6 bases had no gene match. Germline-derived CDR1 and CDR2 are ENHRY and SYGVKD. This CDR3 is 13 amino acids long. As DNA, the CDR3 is TGTGCCATCAGTGGGGATAGCGGGAACACGCAGTATTTT. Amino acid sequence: CAISGDSGNTQYF.

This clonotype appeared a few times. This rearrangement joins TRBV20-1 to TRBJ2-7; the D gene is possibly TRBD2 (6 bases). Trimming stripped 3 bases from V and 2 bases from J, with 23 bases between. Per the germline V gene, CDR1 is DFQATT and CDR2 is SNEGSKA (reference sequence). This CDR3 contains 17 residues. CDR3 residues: CSASKEGRAGSPYEQYF. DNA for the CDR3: TGCAGTGCTAGTAAGGAGGGTCGAGCGGGTTCCCCCTACGAGCAGTACTTC.

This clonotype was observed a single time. CDR3 amino acids: CASSSRLARSYEQFF. As DNA, the CDR3 is TGTGCCAGCAGCTCAAGACTAGCCCGCTCCTACGAGCAGTTCTTC. J is TRBJ2-1 and V is TRBV13; 7 nucleotides match TRBD2. There are 15 residues in the CDR3. Germline CDR1 PRHDT, CDR2 FYEKMQ (reference sequence). The trim removed 4 bases at V and 10 bases at J, leaving 13 bases unmatched. Full variable domain (outside the CDR3, taken from reference TRBV13 and TRBJ2-1): AAGVIQSPRHLIKEKRETATLKCYPIPRHDTVYWYQQGPGQDPQFLISFYEKMQSDKGSIPDRFSAQQFSDYHSELNMSSLELGDSALYFCASSSRLARSYEQFFGPGTRLTVL.

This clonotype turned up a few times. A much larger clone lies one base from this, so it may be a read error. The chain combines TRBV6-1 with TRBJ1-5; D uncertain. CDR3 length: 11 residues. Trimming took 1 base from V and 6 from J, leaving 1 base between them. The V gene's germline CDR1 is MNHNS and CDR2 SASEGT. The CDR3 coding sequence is TGTGCCAGCAGTGAAGTTCAGCCCCAGCATTTT. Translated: CASSEVQPQHF.

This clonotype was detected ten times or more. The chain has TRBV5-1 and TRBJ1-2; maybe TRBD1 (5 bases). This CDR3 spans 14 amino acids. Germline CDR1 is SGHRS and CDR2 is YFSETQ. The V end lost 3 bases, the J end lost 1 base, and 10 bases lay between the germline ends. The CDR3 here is CASSSGPSNYGYTF. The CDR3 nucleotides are TGCGCCAGCAGCTCGGGACCTAGTAACTATGGCTACACCTTC. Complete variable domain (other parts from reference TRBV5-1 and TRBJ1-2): KAGVTQTPRYLIKTRGQQVTLSCSPISGHRSVSWYQQTPGQGLQFLFEYFSETQRNKGNFPGRFSGRQFSNSRSEMNVSTLELGDSALYLCASSSGPSNYGYTFGSGTRLTVV.

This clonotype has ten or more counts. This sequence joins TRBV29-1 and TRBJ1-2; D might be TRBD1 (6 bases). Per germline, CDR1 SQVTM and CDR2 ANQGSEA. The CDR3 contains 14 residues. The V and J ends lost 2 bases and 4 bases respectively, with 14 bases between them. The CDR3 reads CSVEWVGTFYGYTF. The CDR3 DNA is TGCAGCGTTGAATGGGTGGGGACATTCTATGGCTACACCTTC.

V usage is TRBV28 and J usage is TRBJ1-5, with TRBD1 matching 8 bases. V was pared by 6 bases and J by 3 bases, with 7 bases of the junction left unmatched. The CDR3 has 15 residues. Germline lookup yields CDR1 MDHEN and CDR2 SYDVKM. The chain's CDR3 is CASRKTGVHNQPQHF. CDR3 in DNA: TGTGCCAGCAGAAAGACAGGGGTCCACAATCAGCCCCAGCATTTT.

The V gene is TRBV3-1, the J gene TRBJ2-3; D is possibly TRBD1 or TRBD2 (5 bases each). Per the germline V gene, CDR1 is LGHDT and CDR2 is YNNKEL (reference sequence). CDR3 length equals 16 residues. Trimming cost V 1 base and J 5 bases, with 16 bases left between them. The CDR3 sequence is CASSQGESSREDTQYF. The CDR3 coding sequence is TGTGCCAGCAGCCAAGGGGAGTCTAGCAGGGAAGATACGCAGTATTTT.